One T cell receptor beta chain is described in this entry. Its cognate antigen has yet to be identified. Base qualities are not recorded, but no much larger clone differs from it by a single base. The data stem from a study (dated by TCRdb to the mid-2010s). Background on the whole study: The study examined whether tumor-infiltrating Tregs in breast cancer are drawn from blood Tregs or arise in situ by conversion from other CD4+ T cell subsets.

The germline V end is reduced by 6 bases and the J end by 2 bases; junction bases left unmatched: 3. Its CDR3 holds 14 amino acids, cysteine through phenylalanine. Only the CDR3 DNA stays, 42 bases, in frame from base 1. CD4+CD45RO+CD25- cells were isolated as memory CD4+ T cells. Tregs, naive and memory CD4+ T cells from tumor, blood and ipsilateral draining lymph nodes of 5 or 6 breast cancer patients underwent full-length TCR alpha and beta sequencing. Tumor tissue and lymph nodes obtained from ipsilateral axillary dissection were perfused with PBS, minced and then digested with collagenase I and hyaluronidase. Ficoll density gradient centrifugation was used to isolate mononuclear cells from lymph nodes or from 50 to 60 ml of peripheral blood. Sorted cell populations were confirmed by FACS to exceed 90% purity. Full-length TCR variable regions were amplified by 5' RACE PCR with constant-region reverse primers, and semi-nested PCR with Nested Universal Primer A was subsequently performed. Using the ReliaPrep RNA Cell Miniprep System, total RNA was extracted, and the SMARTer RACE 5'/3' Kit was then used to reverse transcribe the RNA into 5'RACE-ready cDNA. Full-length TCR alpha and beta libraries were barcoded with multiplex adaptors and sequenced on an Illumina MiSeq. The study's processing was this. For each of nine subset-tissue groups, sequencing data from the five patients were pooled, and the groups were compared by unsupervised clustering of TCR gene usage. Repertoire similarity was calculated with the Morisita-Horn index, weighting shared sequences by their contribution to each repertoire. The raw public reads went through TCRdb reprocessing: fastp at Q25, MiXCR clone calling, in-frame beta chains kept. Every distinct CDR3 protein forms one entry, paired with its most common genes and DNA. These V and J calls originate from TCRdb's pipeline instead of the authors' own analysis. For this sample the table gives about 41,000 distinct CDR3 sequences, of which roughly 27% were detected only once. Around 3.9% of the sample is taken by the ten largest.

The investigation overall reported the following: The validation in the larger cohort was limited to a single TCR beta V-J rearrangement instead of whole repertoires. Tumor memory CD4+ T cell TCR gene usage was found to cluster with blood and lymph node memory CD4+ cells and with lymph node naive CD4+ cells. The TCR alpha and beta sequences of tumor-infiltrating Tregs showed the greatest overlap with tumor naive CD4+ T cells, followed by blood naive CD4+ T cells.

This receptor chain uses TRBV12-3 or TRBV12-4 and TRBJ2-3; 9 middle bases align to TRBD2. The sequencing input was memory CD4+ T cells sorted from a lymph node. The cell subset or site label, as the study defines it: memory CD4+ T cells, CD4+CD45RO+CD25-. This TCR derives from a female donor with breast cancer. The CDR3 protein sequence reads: CASSPSGNTDTQYF. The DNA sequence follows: TGTGCCAGCAGCCCTAGCGGGAACACAGATACGCAGTATTTT.